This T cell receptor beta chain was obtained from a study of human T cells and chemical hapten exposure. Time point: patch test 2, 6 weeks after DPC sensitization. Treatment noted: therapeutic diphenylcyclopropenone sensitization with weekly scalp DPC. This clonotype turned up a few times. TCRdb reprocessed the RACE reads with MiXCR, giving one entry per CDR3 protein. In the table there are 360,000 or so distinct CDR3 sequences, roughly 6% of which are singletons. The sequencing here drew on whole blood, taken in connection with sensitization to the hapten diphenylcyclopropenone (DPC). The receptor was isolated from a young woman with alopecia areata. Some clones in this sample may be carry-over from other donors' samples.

DNA for the CDR3: TGTGCCACCAGTGATTTGAACAGGGGGAATGAGCAGTTCTTC. This sequence encodes CATSDLNRGNEQFF. The chain combines TRBV24-1 with TRBJ2-1; TRBD1 agrees at 8 bases. Per germline, CDR1 KGHDR and CDR2 SFDVKD. J gave up 7 bases and V 0 bases, and 1 base lay outside the gene matches. This CDR3 has 14 amino acids.